This T cell receptor beta chain stems from a study of cytotoxic CD8 clonotypes in ibrutinib-treated CLL. General study results and limits: Public clonotypes showed up rarely, and on treatment they shrank or held steady. At baseline, clonality was higher than in age-matched healthy donors and correlated with CD8+ counts.

V was cut by 3 bases and J by 1 base, with 15 bases left in between. There are 17 residues in the CDR3. CDR1 LNHDA and CDR2 SQIVND come from the germline V gene (reference sequence). On this clone itself: Its antigen is unidentified.

Repertoires were generated with immunoSEQ multiplex PCR, while TCRdb's copy carries only in-frame clones and drops some. The data show over 120,000 clones, over 60% seen once. The sample consisted of PBMCs, taken after 12 months of ibrutinib treatment. The rearrangement uses TRBV19 and TRBJ2-2; D remains ambiguous. The sequence derives from a human donor with chronic lymphocytic leukemia. CDR3 nucleotide sequence: TGTGCCAGTAGTATCGGTTCCAGGAGTATGAACACCGGGGAGCTGTTTTTT. This sequence encodes CASSIGSRSMNTGELFF.